These 30 T cell receptor beta chains were all obtained from the same sample, sequenced in a study of memory CD4+ T cells and cytomegalovirus serostatus. Profiled with immunoSEQ multiplex PCR; TCRdb holds only in-frame clones, not every one. The table has 45,000 to 65,000 clones, around 78% seen once; the top ten hold about 0.77%. The sort gate was single viable CD3+CD4+CD8-CD45RO+ cells for memory CD4+ T cells. Sequencing was done on a sample of memory CD4+ T cells from blood. The source of these receptors is an adult in good health and CMV-seronegative.

The chain couples TRBV7-6 to TRBJ2-3; D may match TRBD1 or TRBD2 (5 bases each). V shed 2 bases and J shed 2 bases, with 14 bases lying between them. Germline CDR1 SGHVS, CDR2 FNYEAQ. The CDR3 has 16 amino acids. For the CDR3, the DNA is TGTGCCAGCAGCTTACGGCAGGGACCGAACACAGATACGCAGTATTTT. It codes for CASSLRQGPNTDTQYF.

The chain employs TRBV6-5 and TRBJ2-1; tentative D call: TRBD1 (5 bases). Trimming pared 6 bases from V and 13 bases from J, leaving 19 bases between. From germline, CDR1 is MNHEY and CDR2 SVGAGI. The length of the CDR3 is 13 residues. DNA of the CDR3: TGTGCCAGCAGACCAATAGGGGAAAGTAATCAGTTCTTC. Residues: CASRPIGESNQFF.

The genes are TRBV5-6 and TRBJ2-7; 10 positions match TRBD1. CDR1 is SGHDT, CDR2 YYEEEE, per germline. The CDR3 is 14 amino acids. J lost 7 bases, V lost 5 bases, and 9 bases had no gene match. The CDR3 coding sequence is TGTGCCAGCAGTCCCGGGACAGGGGTTCGGGAGCAGTACTTC. The encoded protein is CASSPGTGVREQYF. Full variable domain (remainder filled in from reference TRBV5-6 and TRBJ2-7): DAGVTQSPTHLIKTRGQQVTLRCSPKSGHDTVSWYQQALGQGPQFIFQYYEEEERQRGNFPDRFSGHQFPNYSSELNVNALLLGDSALYLCASSPGTGVREQYFGPGTRLTVT.

In its sample, this clone was seen once. This chain connects TRBV28 to TRBJ2-7; 9 positions match TRBD2. CDR1 is MDHEN and CDR2 is SYDVKM in the germline V gene. With 3 bases clipped from V and 2 bases from J, the junction kept 8 bases outside the gene matches. The CDR3 is 16 residues long. CDR3 residues: CASSLVGGGAAYEQYF. As DNA, the CDR3 is TGTGCCAGCAGTTTGGTGGGCGGGGGGGCGGCCTACGAGCAGTACTTC.

Details on this clone: Other DNA sequences in this specimen translate into the identical CDR3. The chain carries TRBV5-1 and TRBJ1-2, with TRBD1 matching 8 bases. CDR3 length: 14 residues. CDR1 is SGHRS, CDR2 YFSETQ, per germline. V lost 0 bases to trimming and J lost 8 bases; unmatched junction nucleotides: 6. The CDR3 spells CASSLEQGERGYTF. In DNA form, the CDR3 reads TGCGCCAGCAGCTTGGAACAGGGGGAACGGGGCTACACCTTC.

The chain combines TRBV18 with TRBJ2-7; D is possibly TRBD1 (6 bases). The CDR3 runs to 14 residues. Trimming took 6 bases from V and 2 from J, leaving 14 bases between them. CDR1 is KGHSH and CDR2 is LQKENI in the germline V gene. The CDR3 nucleotides are TGTGCCAGCTCGCAGACAGGAGTCGCCTACGAGCAGTACTTC. This sequence encodes CASSQTGVAYEQYF.

This sequence joins TRBV10-2 and TRBJ1-2; the D gene is possibly TRBD1 (6 bases). Trimming left V 6 bases short and J 10 bases short, with 15 bases between. CDR1 and CDR2 (germline): WSHSY, SAAADI. This CDR3 has 12 residues. CDR3 loop: CASRKGDHDYTF. The CDR3 bases are TGCGCCAGCAGGAAGGGGGATCACGACTACACCTTC.

The rearrangement joins TRBV11-2 to TRBJ1-3; D unclear. Per the germline V gene, CDR1 is SGHAT and CDR2 is FQNNGV. Trimming stripped 5 bases from V and 0 bases from J, with 2 bases between. The CDR3 is 12 amino acids. In DNA, the CDR3 is TGTGCCAGCAGCCCCTCTGGAAACACCATATATTTT. This encodes CASSPSGNTIYF. The full variable domain, rest sourced from reference TRBV11-2 and TRBJ1-3, is EAGVAQSPRYKIIEKRQSVAFWCNPISGHATLYWYQQILGQGPKLLIQFQNNGVVDDSQLPKDRFSAERLKGVDSTLKIQPAKLEDSAVYLCASSPSGNTIYFGEGSWLTVV.

This chain links TRBV4-2 with TRBJ1-3; D gene ambiguous. The germline CDR1 and CDR2 sequences are LGHNA and YNFKEQ. The CDR3 runs 17 residues. V was clipped by 3 bases and J by 0 bases, with 15 bases between them. CDR3 protein: CASSQTMGSASGNTIYF. DNA for the CDR3: TGTGCCAGCAGCCAGACAATGGGCTCCGCCTCTGGAAACACCATATATTTT.

The rearrangement links TRBV9 to TRBJ2-1; TRBD2 matches 10 bases. Trimming cost V 2 bases and J 7 bases; bases outside gene matches: 15. The CDR3 is 18 amino acids. The germline gives CDR1 SGDLS, CDR2 YYNGEE. The CDR3 loop reads CASSVGPFSLAGPNEQFF. In nucleotides, the CDR3 is TGTGCCAGCAGCGTGGGCCCCTTTTCACTAGCGGGGCCGAATGAGCAGTTCTTC.

The CDR3 loop is CASSYGTVRYGYTF. The CDR3 bases are TGTGCCAGCAGTTACGGGACAGTACGATATGGCTACACCTTC. The chain combines TRBV6-5 with TRBJ1-2, with 7 positions matching TRBD1. The CDR3 runs 14 residues. Germline trimming cut 2 bases from V and 5 bases from J; bases unmatched to any gene: 5. Germline CDR1 is MNHEY and CDR2 is SVGAGI.

The chain uses TRBV7-2 and TRBJ1-1; TRBD1 aligns across 10 bases. The CDR3 runs to 18 residues. The germline V gene encodes CDR1 SGHTA and CDR2 FQGNSA. V shed 2 bases and J 0 bases; nucleotides not matched to a gene: 9. For the CDR3, the DNA is TGTGCCAGCAGCTTACGAGCCGGGACAGGGGCATTGAACACTGAAGCTTTCTTT. Translated, it gives CASSLRAGTGALNTEAFF.

The chain employs TRBV6-1 and TRBJ2-5; the D is unclear. Germline loops: CDR1 MNHNS, CDR2 SASEGT. V dropped 6 bases and J dropped 0 bases, with 5 bases sitting between them. CDR3 size: 12 residues. CDR3 DNA: TGTGCCAGCAGCTCAGACCAAGAGACCCAGTACTTC. It codes for CASSSDQETQYF.

J is TRBJ2-2 and V is TRBV7-3; maybe TRBD1 (5 bases). Germline values: CDR1 SGHTA, CDR2 FQGTGA. V was shortened by 1 base and J by 6 bases, with 9 bases between the two germline ends. This CDR3 has 14 amino acids. CDR3 DNA sequence: TGTGCCAGCAGCTTAATAAAGGGGTCCGGGGAGCTGTTTTTT. Amino acids: CASSLIKGSGELFF.

The chain employs TRBV29-1 and TRBJ2-1; D possibly corresponds to TRBD1 (6 bases). CDR1 and CDR2 from the germline V gene are SQVTM and ANQGSEA. The CDR3 loop spans 13 amino acids. Trimming pared 4 bases from V and 5 bases from J, leaving 12 bases between. The CDR3 DNA sequence: TGCAGCGTTGCACCAACAGGGAACAATGAGCAGTTCTTC. Translating it yields CSVAPTGNNEQFF.

About this clone itself: Additional DNA sequences in this sample encode the identical CDR3. The gene calls are TRBV6-1 and TRBJ2-7, with unresolved D. The V gene lost 1 base and the J gene lost 4 bases, with 2 bases spanning the gap. CDR3 size: 11 residues. Germline CDR1 MNHNS, CDR2 SASEGT. The CDR3 region has the DNA TGTGCCAGCAGTGAAGGTTACGAGCAGTACTTC. Translating gives CASSEGYEQYF.

This clone came up a few times. The chain employs TRBV19 and TRBJ1-1; D unclear. CDR1 and CDR2 (germline): LNHDA, SQIVND (reference sequence). Trimming left V 6 bases short and J 1 base short, with 12 bases between. The length of the CDR3 is 14 residues. In nucleotides, the CDR3 is TGTGCCAGTAGGGGCCCATCCCAGAACACTGAAGCTTTCTTT. Residues: CASRGPSQNTEAFF.

Details on this clone: A read error may account for a junction end that differs from germline. This chain joins TRBV6-5 and TRBJ1-1; D is ambiguous. The CDR3 runs to 12 residues. Germline V gene sequence: CDR1 MNHEY, CDR2 SVGAGI. The DNA for the CDR3 is TGTGCCATCAGTAGAATGAACACTGAAGCTTTCTTT. Encoded protein: CAISRMNTEAFF.

This chain uses TRBV15 with TRBJ1-3, with D perhaps TRBD1 (5 bases). The CDR3 is 16 residues long. Per germline, CDR1 LNHNV and CDR2 YYDKDF (reference sequence). V lost 7 bases to trimming and J lost 6 bases, with 22 bases between them. Here the CDR3 reads CATKHPAGGSTNTIYF. The DNA for the CDR3 is TGTGCCACCAAACATCCAGCTGGGGGATCTACAAACACCATATATTTT.

V usage is TRBV5-6 and J usage is TRBJ2-7; D possibly corresponds to TRBD1 (5 bases). This CDR3 contains 16 residues. Trimming cost V 4 bases and J 4 bases, with 21 bases left between them. Germline values: CDR1 SGHDT, CDR2 YYEEEE. CDR3 region: CASSLNGAGSGYEQYF. Here the CDR3 DNA reads TGTGCCAGCAGCCTGAATGGGGCCGGTTCAGGATACGAGCAGTACTTC.

V gene TRBV6-5 combines with J gene TRBJ1-2, with 9 bases identical to TRBD1. This CDR3 has 16 residues. Germline loops: CDR1 MNHEY, CDR2 SVGAGI. The ends lost 3 bases at V and 5 bases at J; junction bases unmatched: 10. This CDR3 reads CASSYLRTGGAYGYTF. CDR3 sequence (DNA): TGTGCCAGCAGTTATTTAAGAACAGGGGGCGCTTATGGCTACACCTTC.

The chain uses TRBV6-1 and TRBJ1-3; D might be TRBD1 (6 bases). CDR3 size: 13 residues. V was trimmed by 10 bases and J by 2 bases, leaving 12 bases between them. Germline assignment: CDR1 MNHNS and CDR2 SASEGT. CDR3 loop: CAITGQAGNTIYF. CDR3 coding DNA: TGTGCCATTACAGGGCAGGCTGGAAACACCATATATTTT.

The rearrangement joins TRBV29-1 to TRBJ1-2, with 8 bases fitting TRBD1. The CDR3 contains 14 residues. The J segment lost 8 bases and the V segment lost 3 bases, leaving 11 bases of the junction unmatched. Germline V gene data show CDR1 as SQVTM and CDR2 as ANQGSEA. Here the CDR3 reads CSVEGAGGGEGYTF. CDR3 DNA sequence: TGCAGCGTTGAGGGGGCAGGGGGCGGGGAAGGCTACACCTTC.

The rearrangement uses TRBV7-2 and TRBJ1-2; D is ambiguous. The CDR3 sequence is 15 residues long. Trimming removed 4 bases from V and 4 bases from J, with 16 bases in between. Per the germline V gene, CDR1 is SGHTA and CDR2 is FQGNSA. The CDR3 region is CASSSSTKGGYGYTF. CDR3 bases: TGTGCCAGCAGCTCTTCAACAAAGGGTGGCTATGGCTACACCTTC.

This clone has only one observation. The J gene is TRBJ2-2, the V gene TRBV27; 10 nucleotides match TRBD2. The CDR3 consists of 17 residues. V was clipped by 5 bases and J by 0 bases; unmatched bases: 6. Germline V gives CDR1 MNHEY, CDR2 SMNVEV (reference sequence). The CDR3 nucleotides are TGTGCCAGCAGTATACGAGGACTAGCGGCGAACACCGGGGAGCTGTTTTTT. Its protein product is CASSIRGLAANTGELFF.

The V call is TRBV11-2, the J call TRBJ2-7; 7 nucleotides agree with TRBD1. This CDR3 has 15 residues. Trimming at V came to 5 bases and at J to 3 bases, leaving 10 bases not matched to a gene. Germline V gene lookup returns CDR1 SGHAT and CDR2 FQNNGV. The CDR3 DNA is TGTGCCAGCAGCGTATCAGGGGGAGCATTCTACGAGCAGTACTTC. Residues: CASSVSGGAFYEQYF.

The count of this clone is one. The V and J genes are TRBV6-6 and TRBJ2-7; D gene ambiguous. The CDR3 runs to 11 residues. Trimming pared 0 bases from V and 6 bases from J, leaving 3 bases between. Germline V gene sequence: CDR1 MNHNY, CDR2 SVGAGI (reference sequence). CDR3 DNA sequence: TGTGCCAGCAGTTACTCGTGCGAGCAGTACTTC. It encodes CASSYSCEQYF.

V usage is TRBV30 and J usage is TRBJ2-7; D tentatively reads TRBD1 or TRBD2 (6 bases each). CDR1 and CDR2 from the germline V gene are GTSNPN and SVGIG (reference sequence). CDR3 length: 17 amino acids. The V end was cut by 2 bases, the J end by 4 bases, with 24 bases between. The CDR3 coding sequence is TGTGCCTGGAGTACCAGTTTCGGTGGGGGGCGAGGGTACGAGCAGTACTTC. Its protein is CAWSTSFGGGRGYEQYF.

The rearrangement links TRBV5-1 to TRBJ2-1; unclear D gene. The ends were cut back, 3 bases at V and 6 bases at J, with 10 bases in the middle. CDR3 size: 13 residues. Germline loops: CDR1 SGHRS, CDR2 YFSETQ. Written as DNA, the CDR3 is TGCGCCAGCAGCTCCTACCCAGGCAATGAGCAGTTCTTC. Translating it yields CASSSYPGNEQFF.

The chain combines TRBV29-1 with TRBJ2-1; 9 nucleotides match TRBD1. In germline, CDR1 is SQVTM, CDR2 ANQGSEA. V shed 6 bases and J 5 bases; nucleotides not matched to a gene: 8. The CDR3 has 14 amino acids. The CDR3 reads CSVRDRGWDNEQFF. As DNA, the CDR3 is TGCAGCGTGCGCGACAGGGGGTGGGACAATGAGCAGTTCTTC.